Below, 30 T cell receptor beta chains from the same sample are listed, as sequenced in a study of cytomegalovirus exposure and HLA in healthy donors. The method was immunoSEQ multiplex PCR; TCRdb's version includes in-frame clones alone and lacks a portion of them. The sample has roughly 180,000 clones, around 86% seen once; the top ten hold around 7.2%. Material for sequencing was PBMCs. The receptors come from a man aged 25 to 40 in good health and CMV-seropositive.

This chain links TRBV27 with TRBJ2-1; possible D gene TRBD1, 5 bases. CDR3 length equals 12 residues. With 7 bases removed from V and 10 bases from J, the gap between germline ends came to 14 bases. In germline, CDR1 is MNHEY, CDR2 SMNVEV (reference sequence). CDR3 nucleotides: TGTGCCAGCAACACAGGTCCTGGGGAGCAGTTCTTC. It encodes CASNTGPGEQFF.

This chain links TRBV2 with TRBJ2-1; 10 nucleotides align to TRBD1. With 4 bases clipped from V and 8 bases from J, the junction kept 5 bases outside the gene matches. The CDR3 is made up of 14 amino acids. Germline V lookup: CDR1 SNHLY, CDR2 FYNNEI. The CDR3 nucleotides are TGTGCCAGCAGTGGGGACAGGGGAAGGTATGAGCAGTTCTTC. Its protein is CASSGDRGRYEQFF.

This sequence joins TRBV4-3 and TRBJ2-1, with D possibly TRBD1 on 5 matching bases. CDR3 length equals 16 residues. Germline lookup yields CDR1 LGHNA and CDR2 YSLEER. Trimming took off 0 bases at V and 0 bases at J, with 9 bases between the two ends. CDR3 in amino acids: CASSQDPTGSYNEQFF. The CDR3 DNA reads TGCGCCAGCAGCCAAGATCCCACAGGCTCCTACAATGAGCAGTTCTTC.

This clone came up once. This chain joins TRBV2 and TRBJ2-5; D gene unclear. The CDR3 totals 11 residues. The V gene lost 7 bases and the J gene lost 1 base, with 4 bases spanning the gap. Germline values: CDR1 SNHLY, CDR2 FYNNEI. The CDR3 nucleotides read TGTGCCAGCACGGTCCAAGAGACCCAGTACTTC. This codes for CASTVQETQYF.

CDR3 sequence: CASSTRDRRRDQPQHF. DNA of the CDR3: TGTGCCAGTAGTACACGGGACAGGCGCAGGGATCAGCCCCAGCATTTT. This rearrangement joins TRBV19 to TRBJ1-5; 8 positions agree with TRBD1. V lost 4 bases, J lost 5 bases, and 10 bases stayed unmatched. CDR3 length equals 16 residues. Germline CDR1 reads LNHDA; CDR2 reads SQIVND (reference sequence).

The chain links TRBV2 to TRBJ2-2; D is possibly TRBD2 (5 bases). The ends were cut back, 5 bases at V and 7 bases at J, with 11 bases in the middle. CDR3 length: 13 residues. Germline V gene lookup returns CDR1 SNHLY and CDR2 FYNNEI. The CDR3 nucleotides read TGTGCCAGCAGTCTACTAGGTCACGGGGAGCTGTTTTTT. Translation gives CASSLLGHGELFF.

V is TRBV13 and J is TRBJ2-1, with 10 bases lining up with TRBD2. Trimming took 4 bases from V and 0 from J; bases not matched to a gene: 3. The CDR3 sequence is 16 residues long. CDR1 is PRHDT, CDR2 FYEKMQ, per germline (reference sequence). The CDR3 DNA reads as TGTGCCAGCAGCTCAGCTAGCGGGAGCTCCTACAATGAGCAGTTCTTC. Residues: CASSSASGSSYNEQFF.

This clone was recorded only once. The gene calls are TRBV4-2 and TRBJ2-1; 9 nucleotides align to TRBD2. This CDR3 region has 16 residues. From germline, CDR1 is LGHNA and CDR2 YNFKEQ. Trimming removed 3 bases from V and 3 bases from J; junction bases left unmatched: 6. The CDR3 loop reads CASSQEGLARYNEQFF. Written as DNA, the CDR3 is TGTGCCAGCAGCCAGGAAGGACTAGCGCGCTACAATGAGCAGTTCTTC.

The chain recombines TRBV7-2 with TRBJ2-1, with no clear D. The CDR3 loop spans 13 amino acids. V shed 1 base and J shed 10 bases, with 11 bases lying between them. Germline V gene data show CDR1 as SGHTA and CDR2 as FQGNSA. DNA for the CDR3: TGTGCCAGCAGCTTAGAGGCAATGGTAGAGCAGTTCTTC. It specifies CASSLEAMVEQFF.

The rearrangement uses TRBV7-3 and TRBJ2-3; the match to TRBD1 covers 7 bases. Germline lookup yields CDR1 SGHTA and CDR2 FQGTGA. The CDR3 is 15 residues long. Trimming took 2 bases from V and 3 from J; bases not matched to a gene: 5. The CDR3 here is CASSLGQGETDTQYF. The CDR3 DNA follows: TGTGCCAGCAGCTTAGGGCAGGGGGAAACAGATACGCAGTATTTT.

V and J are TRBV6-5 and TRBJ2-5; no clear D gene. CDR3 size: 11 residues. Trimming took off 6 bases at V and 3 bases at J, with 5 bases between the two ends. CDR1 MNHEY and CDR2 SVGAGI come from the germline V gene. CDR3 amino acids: CASSTEETQYF. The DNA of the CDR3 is TGTGCCAGCAGCACAGAAGAGACCCAGTACTTC.

The CDR3 loop is CASSQDTGAGETQYF. CDR3 in DNA: TGCGCCAGCAGCCAAGATACAGGGGCAGGCGAGACCCAGTACTTC. The genes are TRBV4-3 and TRBJ2-5; TRBD1 matches 7 bases. The CDR3 spans 15 residues. V was pared by 0 bases and J by 5 bases, with 6 bases of the junction left unmatched. Germline V gene data show CDR1 as LGHNA and CDR2 as YSLEER.

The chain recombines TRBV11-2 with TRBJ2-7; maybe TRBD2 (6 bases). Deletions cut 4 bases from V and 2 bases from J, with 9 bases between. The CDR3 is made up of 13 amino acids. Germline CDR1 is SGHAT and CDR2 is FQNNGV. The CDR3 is CASSSDYTYEQYF. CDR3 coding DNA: TGTGCCAGCAGCTCGGACTACACCTACGAGCAGTACTTC. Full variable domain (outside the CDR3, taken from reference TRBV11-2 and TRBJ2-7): EAGVAQSPRYKIIEKRQSVAFWCNPISGHATLYWYQQILGQGPKLLIQFQNNGVVDDSQLPKDRFSAERLKGVDSTLKIQPAKLEDSAVYLCASSSDYTYEQYFGPGTRLTVT.

The CDR3 region has the DNA TGTGCCAGCAGCAGAGGGACAGGGGGCCAACAGGAGGGCTACACCTTC. Amino acids: CASSRGTGGQQEGYTF. V and J are TRBV7-9 and TRBJ1-2, with 12 bases aligning to TRBD1. The germline V gene has CDR1 SEHNR and CDR2 FQNEAQ (reference sequence). This CDR3 is built from 16 residues. V trimming: 5 bases; J trimming: 8 bases; junction bases outside the gene matches: 12.

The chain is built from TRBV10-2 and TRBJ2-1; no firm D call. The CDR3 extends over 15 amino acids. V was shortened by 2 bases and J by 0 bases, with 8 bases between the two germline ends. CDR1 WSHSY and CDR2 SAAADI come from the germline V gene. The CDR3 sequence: CASSEGKTSYNEQFF. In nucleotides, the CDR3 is TGCGCCAGCAGTGAGGGGAAGACCTCCTACAATGAGCAGTTCTTC.

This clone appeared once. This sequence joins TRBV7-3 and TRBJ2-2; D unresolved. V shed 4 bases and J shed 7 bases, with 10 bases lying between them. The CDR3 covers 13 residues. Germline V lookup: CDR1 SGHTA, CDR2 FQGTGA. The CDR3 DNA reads TGTGCCAGCAGCTCCCCCGGTGGCGGGGAGCTGTTTTTT. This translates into CASSSPGGGELFF. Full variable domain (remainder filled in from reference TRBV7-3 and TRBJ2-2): GAGVSQTPSNKVTEKGKYVELRCDPISGHTALYWYRQSLGQGPEFLIYFQGTGAADDSGLPNDRFFAVRPEGSVSTLKIQRTERGDSAVYLCASSSPGGGELFFGEGSRLTVL.

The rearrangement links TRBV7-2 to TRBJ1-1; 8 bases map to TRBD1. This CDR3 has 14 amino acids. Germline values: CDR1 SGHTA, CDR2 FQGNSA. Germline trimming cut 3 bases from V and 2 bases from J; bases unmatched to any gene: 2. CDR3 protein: CASSFDRGNTEAFF. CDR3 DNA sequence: TGTGCCAGCAGCTTCGACAGGGGAAACACTGAAGCTTTCTTT.

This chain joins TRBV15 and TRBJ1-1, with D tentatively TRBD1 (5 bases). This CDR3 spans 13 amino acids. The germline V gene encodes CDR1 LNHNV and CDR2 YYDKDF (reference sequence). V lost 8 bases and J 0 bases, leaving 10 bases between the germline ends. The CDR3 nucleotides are TGTGCCACCCTACAGGATATGAACACTGAAGCTTTCTTT. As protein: CATLQDMNTEAFF.

CDR3 nucleotides: TGTGCCAGTACCCAAGCCTTCACAGGCGGGTATGGCTACACCTTC. Translation: CASTQAFTGGYGYTF. The chain has TRBV19 and TRBJ1-2, with D tentatively TRBD1 (5 bases). V shed 7 bases and J shed 5 bases, with 20 bases lying between them. This CDR3 is 15 amino acids long. Germline V gives CDR1 LNHDA, CDR2 SQIVND (reference sequence).

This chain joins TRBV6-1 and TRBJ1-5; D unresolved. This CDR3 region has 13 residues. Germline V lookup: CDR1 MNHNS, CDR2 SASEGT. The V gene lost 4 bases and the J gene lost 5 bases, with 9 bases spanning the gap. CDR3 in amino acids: CASSGHPDQPQHF. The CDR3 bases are TGTGCCAGCAGTGGACACCCTGATCAGCCCCAGCATTTT.

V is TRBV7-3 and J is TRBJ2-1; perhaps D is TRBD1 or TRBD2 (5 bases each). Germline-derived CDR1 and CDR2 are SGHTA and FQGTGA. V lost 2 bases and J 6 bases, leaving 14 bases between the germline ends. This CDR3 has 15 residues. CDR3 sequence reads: CASSLRFSGGNEQFF. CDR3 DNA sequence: TGTGCCAGCAGCTTACGTTTTTCTGGGGGCAATGAGCAGTTCTTC.

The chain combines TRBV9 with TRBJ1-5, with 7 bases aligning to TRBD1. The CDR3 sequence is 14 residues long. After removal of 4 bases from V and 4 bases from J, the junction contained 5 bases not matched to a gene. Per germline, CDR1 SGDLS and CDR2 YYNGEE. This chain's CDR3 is CASSRQGLNQPQHF. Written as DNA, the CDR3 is TGTGCCAGCAGCAGACAGGGCCTTAATCAGCCCCAGCATTTT.

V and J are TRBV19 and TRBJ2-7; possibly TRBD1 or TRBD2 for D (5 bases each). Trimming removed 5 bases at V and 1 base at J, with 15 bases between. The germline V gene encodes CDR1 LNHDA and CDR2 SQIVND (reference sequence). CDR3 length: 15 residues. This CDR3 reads CASSVGLAPSYEQYF. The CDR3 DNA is TGTGCCAGTAGTGTGGGGCTAGCCCCTTCCTACGAGCAGTACTTC.

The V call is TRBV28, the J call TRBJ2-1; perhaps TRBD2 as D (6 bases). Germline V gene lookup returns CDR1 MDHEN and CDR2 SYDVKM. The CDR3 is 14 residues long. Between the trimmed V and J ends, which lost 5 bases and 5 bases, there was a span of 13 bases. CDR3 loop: CASSLASVHNEQFF. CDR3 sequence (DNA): TGTGCCAGCAGTCTCGCTAGCGTTCACAATGAGCAGTTCTTC. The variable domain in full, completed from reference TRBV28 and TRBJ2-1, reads DVKVTQSSRYLVKRTGEKVFLECVQDMDHENMFWYRQDPGLGLRLIYFSYDVKMKEKGDIPEGYSVSREKKERFSLILESASTNQTSMYLCASSLASVHNEQFFGPGTRLTVL.

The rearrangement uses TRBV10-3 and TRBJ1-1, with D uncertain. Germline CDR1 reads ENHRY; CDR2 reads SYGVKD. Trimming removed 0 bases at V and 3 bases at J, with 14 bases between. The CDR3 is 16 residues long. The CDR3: CAISESKGGRDTEAFF. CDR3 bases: TGTGCCATCAGTGAGTCAAAGGGCGGAAGGGACACTGAAGCTTTCTTT.

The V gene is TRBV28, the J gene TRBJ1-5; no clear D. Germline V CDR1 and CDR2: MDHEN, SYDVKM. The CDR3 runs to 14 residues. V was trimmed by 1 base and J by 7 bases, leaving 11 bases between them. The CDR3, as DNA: TGTGCCAGCAGTTTATTAGCGGCAAGCCAGCCCCAGCATTTT. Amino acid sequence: CASSLLAASQPQHF.

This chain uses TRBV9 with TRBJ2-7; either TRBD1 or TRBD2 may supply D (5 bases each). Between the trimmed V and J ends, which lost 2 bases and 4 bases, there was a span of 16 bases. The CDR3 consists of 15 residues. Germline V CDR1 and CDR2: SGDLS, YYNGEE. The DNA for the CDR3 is TGTGCCAGCAGCGTCCGGGATTTGGGGGTATACGAGCAGTACTTC. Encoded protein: CASSVRDLGVYEQYF.

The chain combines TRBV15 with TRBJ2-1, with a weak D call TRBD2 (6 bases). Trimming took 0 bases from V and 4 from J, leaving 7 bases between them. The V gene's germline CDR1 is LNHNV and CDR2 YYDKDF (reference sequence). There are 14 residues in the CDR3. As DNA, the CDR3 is TGTGCCACCAGCAGAGACGGGGGATACAATGAGCAGTTCTTC. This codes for CATSRDGGYNEQFF.

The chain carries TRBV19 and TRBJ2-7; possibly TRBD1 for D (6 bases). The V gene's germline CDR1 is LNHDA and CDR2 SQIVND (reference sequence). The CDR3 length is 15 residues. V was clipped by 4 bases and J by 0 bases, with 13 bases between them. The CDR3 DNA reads TGTGCCAGTAGTAGCCGGGACAATCCCTCCTACGAGCAGTACTTC. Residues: CASSSRDNPSYEQYF.

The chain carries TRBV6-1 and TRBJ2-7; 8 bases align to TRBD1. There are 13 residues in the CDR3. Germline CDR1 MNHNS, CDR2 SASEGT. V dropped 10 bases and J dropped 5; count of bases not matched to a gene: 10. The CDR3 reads CAIGDRRSDEQYF. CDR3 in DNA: TGTGCCATCGGGGACAGGCGAAGCGACGAGCAGTACTTC.